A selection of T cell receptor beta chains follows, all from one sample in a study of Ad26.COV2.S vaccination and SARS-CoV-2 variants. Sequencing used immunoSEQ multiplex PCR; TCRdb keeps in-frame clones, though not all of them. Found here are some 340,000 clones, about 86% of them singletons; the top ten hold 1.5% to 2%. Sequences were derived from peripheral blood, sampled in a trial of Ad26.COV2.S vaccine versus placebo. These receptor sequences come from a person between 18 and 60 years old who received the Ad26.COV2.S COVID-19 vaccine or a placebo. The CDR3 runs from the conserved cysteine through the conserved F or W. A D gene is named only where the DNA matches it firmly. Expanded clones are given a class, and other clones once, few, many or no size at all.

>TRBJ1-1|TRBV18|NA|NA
CASSPSLNTEAFF
TGTGCCAGCTCACCCTCGCTGAACACTGAAGCTTTCTTT
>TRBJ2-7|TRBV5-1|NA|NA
CASSRKGGSSYEQYF
TGCGCCAGCAGCCGGAAGGGGGGATCTTCCTACGAGCAGTACTTC
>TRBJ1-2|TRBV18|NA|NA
CATKGDSNYGYTF
TGTGCCACGAAGGGGGATTCCAACTATGGCTACACCTTC
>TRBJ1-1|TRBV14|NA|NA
CASSQDRRKAFF
TGTGCCAGCAGCCAAGATCGTCGGAAGGCTTTCTTT
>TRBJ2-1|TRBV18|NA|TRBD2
CASSPPGLAGVNNEQFF
TGTGCCAGCTCACCACCAGGACTAGCGGGGGTGAACAATGAGCAGTTCTTC
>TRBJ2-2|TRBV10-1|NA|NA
CASSESRGRNTGELFF
TGCGCCAGCAGTGAGTCCCGGGGCAGGAACACCGGGGAGCTGTTTTTT
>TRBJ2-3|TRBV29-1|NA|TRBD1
CSVGIQGPDTQYF
TGCAGCGTTGGTATACAGGGGCCAGATACGCAGTATTTT
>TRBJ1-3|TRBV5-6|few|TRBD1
CASSLVAGGASGNTIYF
TGTGCCAGCAGCTTGGTTGCAGGGGGCGCATCCGGAAACACCATATATTTT
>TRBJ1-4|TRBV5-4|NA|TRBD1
CASSQGQSNEKLFF
TGTGCCAGCAGCCAGGGACAGTCTAATGAAAAACTGTTTTTT
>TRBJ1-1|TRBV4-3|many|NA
CASSPKSGGGGTEAFF
TGCGCCAGCAGCCCAAAAAGTGGGGGCGGGGGCACTGAAGCTTTCTTT
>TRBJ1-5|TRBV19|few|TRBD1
CASSGRGTGNYQPQHF
TGTGCCAGTAGCGGCCGCGGGACAGGCAATTATCAGCCCCAGCATTTT
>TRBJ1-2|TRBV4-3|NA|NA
CASSQDALLGYGYTF
TGCGCCAGCAGCCAAGATGCCCTTCTGGGCTATGGCTACACCTTC
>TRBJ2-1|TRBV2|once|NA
CASKQTGVNRYNEQFF
TGTGCCAGCAAACAGACTGGTGTAAATCGATACAATGAGCAGTTCTTC
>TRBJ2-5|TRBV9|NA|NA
CASSPQPQETQYF
TGTGCCAGCAGCCCCCAGCCCCAAGAGACCCAGTACTTC
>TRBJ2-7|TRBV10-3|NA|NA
CAISTAPGDEQYF
TGTGCCATCAGTACGGCGCCCGGGGACGAGCAGTACTTC
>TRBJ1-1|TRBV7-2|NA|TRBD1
CASSSLQGTNTEAFF
TGTGCCAGCAGCTCGTTACAGGGGACCAACACTGAAGCTTTCTTT
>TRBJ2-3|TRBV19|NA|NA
CASSMTGTKSTDTQYF
TGTGCCAGTAGTATGACTGGGACGAAGAGCACAGATACGCAGTATTTT
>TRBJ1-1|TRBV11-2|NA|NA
CASSPTGGWGEAFF
TGTGCCAGCAGCCCTACGGGGGGTTGGGGTGAAGCTTTCTTT
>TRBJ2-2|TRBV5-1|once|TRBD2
CASSIGLAGTTGELFF
TGCGCCAGCAGCATAGGACTAGCGGGGACCACCGGGGAGCTGTTTTTT
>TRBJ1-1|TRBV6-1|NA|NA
CASSEKGKGPEAFF
TGTGCCAGCAGTGAAAAAGGAAAGGGTCCTGAAGCTTTCTTT
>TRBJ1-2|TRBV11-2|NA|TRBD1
CASSKGQGGYTF
TGTGCCAGCAGCAAGGGACAGGGCGGCTACACCTTC
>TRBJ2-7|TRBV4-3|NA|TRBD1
CASSQEDRGYYEQYF
TGCGCCAGCAGCCAGGAAGACAGGGGTTATTACGAGCAGTACTTC
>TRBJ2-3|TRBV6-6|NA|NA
CASSSQGGLSADTQYF
TGTGCCAGCAGTTCACAGGGGGGGCTTAGCGCAGATACGCAGTATTTT
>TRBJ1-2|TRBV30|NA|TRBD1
CAWSVSGQGWYYGYTF
TGTGCCTGGAGTGTATCGGGACAGGGATGGTACTATGGCTACACCTTC
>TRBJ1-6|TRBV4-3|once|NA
CASSHLKGTPLHF
TGCGCCAGCAGCCACCTAAAAGGCACACCCCTCCACTTT
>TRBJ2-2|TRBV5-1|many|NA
CASSSQNTGELFF
TGCGCCAGCAGCTCCCAGAACACCGGGGAGCTGTTTTTT
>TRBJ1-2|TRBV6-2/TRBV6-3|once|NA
CASSYKGNYGYTF
TGTGCCAGCAGTTATAAGGGAAATTATGGCTACACCTTC
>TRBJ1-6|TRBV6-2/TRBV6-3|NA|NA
CASSRRRQGNSPLHF
TGTGCCAGCAGCCGGAGGAGGCAGGGTAATTCACCCCTCCACTTT
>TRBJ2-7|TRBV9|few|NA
CASSHGGSRGNGEQYF
TGTGCCAGCAGCCACGGGGGCAGCCGGGGAAACGGCGAGCAGTACTTC
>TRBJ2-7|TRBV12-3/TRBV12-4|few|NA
CASSLAEGYEQYF
TGTGCCAGCAGTTTAGCGGAAGGCTACGAGCAGTACTTC
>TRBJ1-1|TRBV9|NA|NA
CASSVDVNTEAFF
TGTGCCAGCAGCGTAGATGTGAACACTGAAGCTTTCTTT
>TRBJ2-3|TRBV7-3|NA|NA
CASSPGRTSAKGADTQYF
TGTGCCAGCAGCCCAGGTCGGACATCCGCAAAGGGAGCAGATACGCAGTATTTT
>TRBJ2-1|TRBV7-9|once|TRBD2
CASSLGRGVYNEQFF
TGTGCCAGCAGCTTAGGACGGGGGGTTTACAATGAGCAGTTCTTC
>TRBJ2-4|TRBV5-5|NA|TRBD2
CASSLGGMAKNIQYF
TGTGCCAGCAGCCTGGGGGGGATGGCCAAAAACATTCAGTACTTC
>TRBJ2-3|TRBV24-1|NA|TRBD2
CATSVARSARGGPSTDTQYF
TGTGCCACCAGTGTAGCTCGTTCCGCCCGCGGGGGGCCTAGCACAGATACGCAGTATTTT
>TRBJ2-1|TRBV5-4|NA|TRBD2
CATEAGGRLNEQFF
TGTGCCACCGAAGCGGGGGGGAGGCTTAATGAGCAGTTCTTC
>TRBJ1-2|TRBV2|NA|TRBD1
CAARGVQGAYGYTF
TGTGCCGCCCGGGGGGTGCAGGGGGCTTATGGCTACACCTTC
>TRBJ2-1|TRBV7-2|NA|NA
CASSSQGQGEQFF
TGTGCCAGCAGCTCCCAGGGGCAGGGTGAGCAGTTCTTC
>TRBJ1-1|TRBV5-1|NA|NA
CASSSQGAVLTEAFF
TGCGCCAGCAGCTCCCAAGGGGCGGTACTCACTGAAGCTTTCTTT
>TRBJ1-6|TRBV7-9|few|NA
CASSLRFETPLHF
TGTGCCAGCAGCTTGAGGTTCGAGACACCCCTCCACTTT
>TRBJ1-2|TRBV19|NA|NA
CASSITGPGYGYTF
TGTGCCAGTAGTATAACAGGGCCGGGCTATGGCTACACCTTC
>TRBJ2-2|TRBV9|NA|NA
CASSLPRVGELFF
TGTGCCAGCAGCTTACCCCGGGTCGGGGAGCTGTTTTTT
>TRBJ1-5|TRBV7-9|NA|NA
CASSFWGVVGQPQHF
TGTGCCAGCAGCTTTTGGGGAGTAGTGGGTCAGCCCCAGCATTTT
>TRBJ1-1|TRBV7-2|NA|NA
CASSRREGNTEAFF
TGTGCCAGCAGCCGGAGGGAGGGGAACACTGAAGCTTTCTTT
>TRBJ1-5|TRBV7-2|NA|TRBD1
CASSLGRQGARDQPQHF
TGTGCCAGCAGCTTGGGGCGCCAGGGGGCACGAGATCAGCCCCAGCATTTT
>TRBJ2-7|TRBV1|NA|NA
CTSSQGRCYYEQYF
TGCACCAGCAGCCAAGGGCGGTGCTACTACGAGCAGTACTTC
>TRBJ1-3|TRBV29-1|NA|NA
CSVEARRAAGNTIYF
TGCAGCGTTGAGGCCCGCAGGGCAGCTGGAAACACCATATATTTT
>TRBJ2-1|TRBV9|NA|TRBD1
CASTRDRAYNEQFF
TGTGCCAGCACTCGGGACAGGGCCTACAATGAGCAGTTCTTC
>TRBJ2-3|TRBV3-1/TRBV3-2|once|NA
CASSPGGGDTQYF
TGTGCCAGCAGCCCGGGCGGAGGGGATACGCAGTATTTT
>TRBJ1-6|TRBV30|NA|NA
CAWSVGHRLDNSPLHF
TGTGCCTGGAGTGTCGGACACCGTTTGGATAATTCACCCCTCCACTTT
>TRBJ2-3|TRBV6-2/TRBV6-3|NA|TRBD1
CASSLGQGGKTDTQYF
TGTGCCAGCAGTTTGGGACAGGGAGGGAAAACAGATACGCAGTATTTT